This paragraph reports one T cell receptor beta chain. Its antigen is unknown. Using immunoSEQ multiplex PCR, the repertoire was profiled, and TCRdb retains in-frame clones only, with some absent. The sample shows about 150,000 clones, about nine tenths of them seen only once. Germline V gene sequence: CDR1 KGHDR, CDR2 SFDVKD. This CDR3 is built from 18 residues. The V and J ends lost 4 bases and 10 bases, in that order; junction bases with no gene match: 14. The entry originates in a study of T cell responses to AZD1222 COVID-19 vaccine. Notes on the study in general: White British people made up most donors, females outnumbered males, and clonal diversity was possibly underestimated. Only a handful of AZD1222 recipients, six or seven in all, had baseline seropositivity. Nearly half of spike-specific TCRs reportedly go after variant regions that carry no mutations. Mapped onto spike, vaccine-associated CD4 TCRs spanned it and were dominant at 160-218 and 743-854.

The gene calls are TRBV24-1 and TRBJ2-1; TRBD2 matches 14 bases. Sequencing was performed on peripheral blood, taken on day 0 of AZD1222 vaccination. This sequence was found in an adult in good health. The CDR3 region has the DNA TGTGCCACCAGTGACCCGAAAGGGGGGGGACTAGCGGGAGTGGAGCAGTTCTTC. It translates to CATSDPKGGGLAGVEQFF.